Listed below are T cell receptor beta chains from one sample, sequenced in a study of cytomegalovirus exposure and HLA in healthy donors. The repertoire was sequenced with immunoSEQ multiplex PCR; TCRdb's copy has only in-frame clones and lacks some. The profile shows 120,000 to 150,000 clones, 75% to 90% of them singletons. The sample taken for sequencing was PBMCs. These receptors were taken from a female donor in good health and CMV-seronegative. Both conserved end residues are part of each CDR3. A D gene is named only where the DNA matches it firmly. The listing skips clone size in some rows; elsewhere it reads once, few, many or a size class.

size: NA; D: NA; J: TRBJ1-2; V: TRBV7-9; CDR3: CASSQQGGRYGYTF; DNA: TGTGCCAGCAGCCAACAGGGCGGACGGTATGGCTACACCTTC
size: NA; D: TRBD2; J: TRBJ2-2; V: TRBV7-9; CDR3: CASSSGLAGGRFGELFF; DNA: TGTGCCAGCAGCTCGGGACTAGCGGGAGGGCGGTTCGGGGAGCTGTTTTTT
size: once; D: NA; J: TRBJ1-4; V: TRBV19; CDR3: CASSIGSGGELFF; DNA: TGTGCCAGTAGTATTGGAAGTGGAGGGGAACTGTTTTTT
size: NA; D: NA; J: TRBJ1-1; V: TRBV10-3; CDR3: CAISERGEAFF; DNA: TGTGCCATCAGTGAGAGAGGCGAAGCTTTCTTT
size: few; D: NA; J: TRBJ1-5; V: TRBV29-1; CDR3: CSVEDPGGQPQHF; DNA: TGCAGCGTTGAAGATCCGGGGGGTCAGCCCCAGCATTTT
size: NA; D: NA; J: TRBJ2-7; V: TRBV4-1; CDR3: CASSQVVGDEQYF; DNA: TGCGCCAGCAGCCAAGTGGTCGGGGACGAGCAGTACTTC
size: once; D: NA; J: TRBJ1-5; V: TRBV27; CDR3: CASSLSGTNQPQHF; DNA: TGTGCCAGCAGTTTATCGGGCACAAATCAGCCCCAGCATTTT
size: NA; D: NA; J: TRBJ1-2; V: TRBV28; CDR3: CASSRTDYGYTF; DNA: TGTGCCAGCAGTAGGACAGACTATGGCTACACCTTC
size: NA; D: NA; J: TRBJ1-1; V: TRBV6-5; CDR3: CASSPSGETTEAFF; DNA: TGTGCCAGCAGTCCGTCAGGGGAAACCACTGAAGCTTTCTTT
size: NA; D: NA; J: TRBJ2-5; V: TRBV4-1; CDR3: CASSATDLRQETQYF; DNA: TGCGCCAGCAGCGCCACGGACTTGAGGCAAGAGACCCAGTACTTC
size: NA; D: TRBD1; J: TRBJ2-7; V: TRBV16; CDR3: CASSQSISGGYEQYF; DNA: TGTGCCAGCAGCCAATCCATCTCAGGGGGCTACGAGCAGTACTTC
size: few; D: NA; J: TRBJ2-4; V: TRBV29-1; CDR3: CSVRAWERAKNIQYF; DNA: TGCAGCGTCAGGGCTTGGGAAAGGGCCAAAAACATTCAGTACTTC
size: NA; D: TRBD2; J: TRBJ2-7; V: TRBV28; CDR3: CASSPSTGGQYF; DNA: TGTGCCAGCAGTCCATCCACGGGGGGGCAGTACTTC
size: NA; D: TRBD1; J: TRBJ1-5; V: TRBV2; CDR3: CASSDPRGVESNQPQHF; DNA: TGTGCCAGCAGTGACCCCAGGGGGGTGGAGAGCAATCAGCCCCAGCATTTT